These 27 T cell receptor beta chains share one sample of origin, sequenced in a study of identical twins. TCRdb re-derived calls from the 5' RACE reads in MiXCR, one entry per CDR3 protein. The table lists about 570,000 distinct CDR3 sequences, around a tenth of them singletons. This sample also belongs to another study, concerning yellow fever vaccine responses in identical twins.

Sequencing was carried out using PBMCs. These receptors were taken from a woman between 18 and 29 years old in good health.

This clonotype was counted between two and nine times. This chain links TRBV20-1 with TRBJ2-5; a possible D gene is TRBD1 (5 bases). Germline assignment: CDR1 DFQATT and CDR2 SNEGSKA (reference sequence). The CDR3 spans 12 residues. V was cut by 6 bases and J by 5 bases, with 13 bases left in between. The CDR3 reads CSARTSSETQYF. The DNA of the CDR3 is TGCAGTGCCCGGACATCAAGTGAGACCCAGTACTTC.

This clonotype came up many times. This chain connects TRBV5-1 to TRBJ2-2; 12 bases match TRBD2. The CDR3 sequence is 16 residues long. J was trimmed by 4 bases and V by 6 bases; bases with no gene match: 7. CDR1 and CDR2 (germline): SGHRS, YFSETQ. In DNA, the CDR3 is TGCGCCAGCACAGGACTAGCGGGATCAGGCACCGGGGAGCTGTTTTTT. Its translation is CASTGLAGSGTGELFF.

This clonotype has just a few counts. V and J are TRBV7-2 and TRBJ2-7; the D call may be TRBD1 or TRBD2 (5 bases each). CDR1 SGHTA and CDR2 FQGNSA come from the germline V gene. The CDR3 is 17 residues long. Between the trimmed V and J ends, which lost 1 base and 4 bases, there was a span of 20 bases. The CDR3 loop is CASSLGWEALWGYEQYF. The DNA of the CDR3 is TGTGCCAGCAGCTTAGGATGGGAAGCTCTTTGGGGGTACGAGCAGTACTTC. Based on the CDR3 plus reference TRBV7-2 and TRBJ2-7, the full variable domain is GAGVSQSPSNKVTEKGKDVELRCDPISGHTALYWYRQSLGQGLEFLIYFQGNSAPDKSGLPSDRFSAERTGGSVSTLTIQRTQQEDSAVYLCASSLGWEALWGYEQYFGPGTRLTVT.

The chain carries TRBV5-1 and TRBJ2-4, with D possibly TRBD1 on 6 matching bases. This CDR3 region has 19 residues. Germline V gives CDR1 SGHRS, CDR2 YFSETQ. Trimming shortened V by 0 bases and J by 0 bases, and 19 bases separated the two germline ends. CDR3 DNA: TGCGCCAGCAGCTTGGCCGGGACAACGAACCTTCTAGCCAAAAACATTCAGTACTTC. This gives the protein CASSLAGTTNLLAKNIQYF.

This clonotype has more than one count but fewer than ten. V usage is TRBV7-2 and J usage is TRBJ2-7; D is possibly TRBD2 (7 bases). Germline V gene data show CDR1 as SGHTA and CDR2 as FQGNSA. This CDR3 spans 15 amino acids. The germline V and J ends were trimmed by 1 base and 4 bases, with 14 bases remaining between them. CDR3 coding DNA: TGTGCCAGCAGCTTAGTCGGTAGGGGGGGATACGAGCAGTACTTC. Amino acids: CASSLVGRGGYEQYF.

The gene calls are TRBV10-3 and TRBJ1-1; D is perhaps TRBD1 (5 bases). Germline CDR1 and CDR2: ENHRY and SYGVKD. The CDR3 loop spans 11 amino acids. The V end lost 4 bases, the J end lost 7 bases, and 7 bases lay between the germline ends. The CDR3 region has the DNA TGTGCCATCAGTGGGGGGGGTGAAGCTTTCTTT. Translated: CAISGGGEAFF.

V is TRBV4-2 and J is TRBJ2-5; 14 bases fit TRBD2. V lost 4 bases and J lost 3; bases outside the gene matches: 7. The CDR3 extends over 17 amino acids. CDR1 and CDR2 (germline): LGHNA, YNFKEQ. The chain's CDR3 is CASSPRGLAGEEETQYF. CDR3 DNA sequence: TGTGCCAGCAGCCCCCGGGGACTAGCGGGAGAAGAAGAGACCCAGTACTTC.

V and J are TRBV3-1 and TRBJ2-1; 7 nucleotides align to TRBD2. The CDR3 runs 18 residues. The J segment lost 0 bases and the V segment lost 1 base, leaving 9 bases of the junction unmatched. The germline V gene has CDR1 LGHDT and CDR2 YNNKEL (reference sequence). Written as DNA, the CDR3 is TGTGCCAGCAGCCAAGTCGGGGCTAGCGGTCGCTCCTACAATGAGCAGTTCTTC. Translating it yields CASSQVGASGRSYNEQFF.

There are many counts of this clonotype. V usage is TRBV5-1 and J usage is TRBJ2-1; TRBD2 agrees at 10 bases. This CDR3 region has 15 residues. V shed 3 bases and J 2 bases; nucleotides not matched to a gene: 2. Germline loops: CDR1 SGHRS, CDR2 YFSETQ. The CDR3 sequence: CASSSGLAAYNEQFF. In DNA form, the CDR3 reads TGCGCCAGCAGCTCTGGACTAGCGGCCTACAATGAGCAGTTCTTC.

The chain uses TRBV6-5 and TRBJ1-2; TRBD1 matches at 9 bases. The ends lost 1 base at V and 5 bases at J; junction bases unmatched: 11. The length of the CDR3 is 17 residues. Germline assignment: CDR1 MNHEY and CDR2 SVGAGI. Here the CDR3 reads CASSYLKKSGTGYGYTF. CDR3 nucleotides: TGTGCCAGCAGTTACTTAAAAAAATCGGGGACAGGGTATGGCTACACCTTC.

A few counts support this clonotype. The V gene is TRBV7-6, the J gene TRBJ2-7; 8 bases map to TRBD2. The CDR3 contains 17 residues. The V and J ends lost 5 bases and 3 bases, in that order; junction bases with no gene match: 15. Germline loops: CDR1 SGHVS, CDR2 FNYEAQ. The CDR3 coding sequence is TGTGCCAGCAGCCCTATAGGTCTGAGCGGGGGCTACTACGAGCAGTACTTC. Its protein is CASSPIGLSGGYYEQYF.

This clonotype came up many times. The gene calls are TRBV3-1 and TRBJ2-1; 11 bases line up with TRBD2. Germline CDR1 and CDR2: LGHDT and YNNKEL (reference sequence). J lost 7 bases, V lost 5 bases, and 7 bases had no gene match. This CDR3 has 15 residues. CDR3 DNA sequence: TGTGCCAGCAGCTTTCCGGGACTAGCGGTGAATGAGCAGTTCTTC. It is translated as CASSFPGLAVNEQFF.

This clonotype was recorded many times. The CDR3 bases are TGTGCCAGCAGCTGGGACAACTCCTACGAGCAGTACTTC. It is translated as CASSWDNSYEQYF. J is TRBJ2-7 and V is TRBV7-2; maybe TRBD1 (6 bases). The CDR3 has 13 amino acids. V was cut by 4 bases and J by 0 bases, with 7 bases left in between. Germline V gives CDR1 SGHTA, CDR2 FQGNSA.

There are a few counts of this clonotype. The rearrangement uses TRBV24-1 and TRBJ1-1; D remains unclear. V lost 6 bases to trimming and J lost 1 base, with 8 bases between them. CDR1 KGHDR and CDR2 SFDVKD come from the germline V gene. This CDR3 is built from 13 residues. CDR3 protein: CATSSNTNTEAFF. CDR3 DNA sequence: TGTGCCACCAGTAGTAACACGAACACTGAAGCTTTCTTT.

V is TRBV20-1 and J is TRBJ2-3; 11 nucleotides agree with TRBD1. Germline V gene lookup returns CDR1 DFQATT and CDR2 SNEGSKA (reference sequence). Trimming took 2 bases from V and 4 from J; bases not matched to a gene: 2. CDR3 length: 14 residues. CDR3 sequence reads: CSARLDRGPDTQYF. CDR3 sequence (DNA): TGCAGTGCTAGATTGGACAGGGGGCCAGATACGCAGTATTTT.

This clonotype was recorded many times. One junction end disagrees with the germline gene, perhaps due to a read error. CDR3 loop: CSAGDRLKGGVDEQYF. CDR3 DNA: TGCAGTGCTGGAGACAGACTAAAGGGAGGGGTCGACGAGCAGTACTTC. The chain combines TRBV20-1 with TRBJ2-7, with 7 bases identical to TRBD2. Germline lookup yields CDR1 DFQATT and CDR2 SNEGSKA (reference sequence). This CDR3 spans 16 amino acids.

This clonotype was seen repeatedly, ten times or more. J is TRBJ1-6 and V is TRBV28; D gene unclear. This CDR3 has 13 residues. Trimming stripped 2 bases from V and 7 bases from J, with 6 bases between. Germline values: CDR1 MDHEN, CDR2 SYDVKM. Here the CDR3 reads CASSLERNSPLHF. The DNA for the CDR3 is TGTGCCAGCAGTTTAGAGAGGAATTCACCCCTCCACTTT. The full variable domain, its missing parts supplied by reference TRBV28 and TRBJ1-6, is DVKVTQSSRYLVKRTGEKVFLECVQDMDHENMFWYRQDPGLGLRLIYFSYDVKMKEKGDIPEGYSVSREKKERFSLILESASTNQTSMYLCASSLERNSPLHFGNGTRLTVT.

The table lists this clonotype with a few counts. The chain combines TRBV7-9 with TRBJ1-1; TRBD1 aligns across 8 bases. The CDR3 spans 13 residues. Germline V lookup: CDR1 SEHNR, CDR2 FQNEAQ (reference sequence). J lost 7 bases, V lost 5 bases, and 6 bases had no gene match. CDR3 in DNA: TGTGCCAGCAGCACCGGGACAGGATATGAAGCTTTCTTT. It yields the protein CASSTGTGYEAFF.

The rearrangement links TRBV18 to TRBJ2-3; D may be TRBD1 or TRBD2 (6 bases each). The CDR3 runs 15 residues. Deletions cut 3 bases from V and 2 bases from J, with 12 bases between. Germline CDR1 is KGHSH and CDR2 is LQKENI. CDR3 nucleotide sequence: TGTGCCAGCTCACCGTCAGGGGACTTCACAGATACGCAGTATTTT. Translating gives CASSPSGDFTDTQYF.

This clonotype was found once. The V gene is TRBV5-1, the J gene TRBJ2-7; D remains ambiguous. This CDR3 contains 14 residues. Germline-derived CDR1 and CDR2 are SGHRS and YFSETQ. Trimming left V 0 bases short and J 4 bases short, with 11 bases between. DNA for the CDR3: TGCGCCAGCAGCTTGGAGGTCCCGAGGTACGAGCAGTACTTC. Protein sequence: CASSLEVPRYEQYF.

This rearrangement joins TRBV7-9 to TRBJ2-7; TRBD2 might be the D (6 bases). The germline gives CDR1 SEHNR, CDR2 FQNEAQ (reference sequence). CDR3 length equals 13 residues. Trimming shortened V by 4 bases and J by 4 bases, and 11 bases separated the two germline ends. Written as DNA, the CDR3 is TGTGCCAGCAGCTCTGGGGGGATATACGAGCAGTACTTC. Translating it yields CASSSGGIYEQYF.

This clonotype was found a few times. The chain joins TRBV14 to TRBJ2-3; the D is unclear. Trimming shortened V by 1 base and J by 13 bases, and 12 bases separated the two germline ends. CDR3 length: 12 residues. Germline V gene sequence: CDR1 SGHDN, CDR2 FVKESK. CDR3 DNA sequence: TGTGCCAGCAGCCAAGGAGGCCACAGCAAGTATTTT. As protein: CASSQGGHSKYF.

This clonotype was observed at least ten times. V gene TRBV21-1 combines with J gene TRBJ1-4; TRBD1 is taken as the D call from the table, unchecked against the DNA. TRBV21-1 is a pseudogene segment. This CDR3 region has 14 residues. CDR3 sequence: CASSNGGSNEKLFF. DNA of the CDR3: TGTGCCAGCAGTAACGGGGGGTCTAATGAAAAACTGTTTTTT.

The rearrangement joins TRBV12-3 or TRBV12-4 to TRBJ2-1, with 12 bases matching TRBD2. The CDR3 has 16 amino acids. The junction had 5 bases not matched to a gene; V was cut back by 5 bases and J by 3 bases. This CDR3 is CASSRLAGEHYNEQFF. In DNA form, the CDR3 reads TGTGCCAGCAGTAGACTAGCGGGAGAACACTACAATGAGCAGTTCTTC.

Ten or more counts support this clonotype. The CDR3 reads CASSFMGQGALHEQYF. The CDR3, as DNA: TGTGCCAGCAGCTTTATGGGACAGGGGGCTCTCCACGAGCAGTACTTC. The rearrangement uses TRBV7-9 and TRBJ2-7; 12 nucleotides line up with TRBD1. V lost 3 bases, J lost 5 bases, and 8 bases stayed unmatched. Looked up from germline, CDR1 is SEHNR and CDR2 is FQNEAQ (reference sequence). The CDR3 has 16 residues. The complete variable domain, with remaining parts taken from reference TRBV7-9 and TRBJ2-7, reads DTGVSQNPRHKITKRGQNVTFRCDPISEHNRLYWYRQTLGQGPEFLTYFQNEAQLEKSRLLSDRFSAERPKGSFSTLEIQRTEQGDSAMYLCASSFMGQGALHEQYFGPGTRLTVT.

Here the CDR3 DNA reads TGCAGCGGTGCCCCGGAAGCAGATACGCAGTATTTT. It is translated as CSGAPEADTQYF. The chain uses TRBV29-1 and TRBJ2-3; no firm D call. CDR3 length: 12 residues. V lost 7 bases to trimming and J lost 4 bases, with 12 bases between them. Germline V lookup: CDR1 SQVTM, CDR2 ANQGSEA.

This clonotype was counted only a few times. The chain uses TRBV2 and TRBJ2-7; unclear D gene. The V gene's germline CDR1 is SNHLY and CDR2 FYNNEI. Trimming removed 3 bases at V and 3 bases at J, with 9 bases between. CDR3 length: 13 residues. The CDR3 region is CASSDESNYEQYF. The CDR3 nucleotides read TGTGCCAGCAGTGACGAGTCAAACTACGAGCAGTACTTC.